This TCR beta chain was observed in a study of blood T cell repertoires in COVID-19. Study processing details: Using reference gene primer amplification, nucleated cell counts were estimated. Sequencing used immunoSEQ multiplex PCR; TCRdb keeps in-frame clones, though not all of them. That table is the source of V, J and clone size, and D and trimming were worked out from the DNA. The sample shows 80,000 to 100,000 clones, 70% to 90% of them seen only once. CDR1 LNHDA and CDR2 SQIVND come from the germline V gene (reference sequence). Losses at the gene ends were 4 bases for V and 0 bases for J; bases not matched to a gene: 5. The CDR3 totals 15 residues.

Sequencing was performed on peripheral blood. The clonotype was recovered from a man in his 70s with acute or convalescent COVID-19. The chain uses TRBV19 and TRBJ2-7; 8 positions match TRBD2. This CDR3 reads CASSNGGGSSYEQYF. CDR3 nucleotides: TGTGCCAGTAGTAACGGCGGGGGGAGCTCCTACGAGCAGTACTTC.